Listed below are T cell receptor beta chains from one sample, sequenced in a study of vaccination and CD4 T cells after COVID-19. Each CDR3 protein is one row after TCRdb ran MiXCR on the PCR reads. This sample has 10,000 to 11,000 distinct CDR3 sequences, with about 23% found just once. For these TCRs, the target antigens are not known. This sample comprised CD4+ T cells from blood, cultured in vitro, obtained before SARS-CoV-2 vaccination. The receptors originated from a human donor who received a COVID-19 vaccine. Each CDR3 is given with its conserved first and last residue. A D gene is named only where the DNA matches it firmly. Size tells how often a clone was seen (once, few, many) or the class of an expanded clone, and some rows leave it out.

v_call	clone_size	d_call	j_call	cdr3_aa	cdr3_nt
TRBV6-1	few	.	TRBJ1-5	CASSAAGVGVHQPQHF	TGTGCCAGCAGTGCGGCAGGGGTAGGGGTACATCAGCCCCAGCATTTT
TRBV5-4	.	.	TRBJ2-2	CASSRDSRNTGELFF	TGTGCCAGCAGCCGGGACTCACGGAACACCGGGGAGCTGTTTTTT
TRBV6-5	few	.	TRBJ1-1	CASSYQDGEAFF	TGTGCCAGCAGTTACCAGGACGGTGAAGCTTTCTTT
TRBV29-1	few	.	TRBJ1-2	CSVRQTGKDGYTF	TGCAGCGTCCGGCAGACGGGGAAGGATGGCTACACCTTC
TRBV7-6	few	TRBD2	TRBJ2-3	CASSPGVAGGLSTDTQYF	TGTGCCAGCAGCCCCGGGGTAGCGGGGGGCCTTAGCACAGATACGCAGTATTTT
TRBV11-2	.	.	TRBJ2-3	CASSLGLVPTDTQYF	TGTGCCAGCAGCTTAGGGCTAGTCCCCACAGATACGCAGTATTTT
TRBV6-1	few	TRBD2	TRBJ2-4	CASSRTSGGIERSSLAKNIQYF	TGTGCCAGCAGTCGGACTAGCGGGGGGATCGAACGCTCCTCCCTAGCCAAAAACATTCAGTACTTC
TRBV1	few	.	TRBJ1-5	CTSRGRYNQPQHF	TGCACCAGCAGGGGACGATACAATCAGCCCCAGCATTTT
TRBV12-3/TRBV12-4	.	.	TRBJ2-3	CASRLTGGRTDTQYF	TGTGCCAGCAGACTCACGGGGGGCCGCACAGATACGCAGTATTTT
TRBV19	.	.	TRBJ1-2	CASSTVLDISYGYTF	TGTGCCAGTAGTACCGTTCTGGACATCTCCTATGGCTACACCTTC
TRBV7-6	.	.	TRBJ2-1	CASSLSRRGGGGQFF	TGTGCCAGCAGCTTATCTCGTAGGGGGGGTGGGGGGCAGTTCTTC
TRBV28	.	.	TRBJ1-2	CASSSAGSGYTF	TGTGCCAGCAGTTCGGCAGGCAGTGGCTACACCTTC
TRBV27	medium-sized	TRBD1	TRBJ1-6	CASSLSTGAIGSPLHF	TGTGCCAGCAGTTTATCCACAGGGGCTATCGGCTCACCCCTCCACTTT
TRBV20-1	.	TRBD1	TRBJ2-5	CSASGKGAGVETQYF	TGCAGTGCTAGTGGTAAGGGGGCCGGTGTTGAGACCCAGTACTTC
TRBV7-6	.	.	TRBJ1-5	CASSLDGYSNQPQHF	TGTGCCAGCAGCTTAGACGGTTATAGCAATCAGCCCCAGCATTTT
TRBV5-8	.	.	TRBJ1-2	CASSALEGVSNYGYTF	TGTGCCAGCAGCGCCCTGGAGGGGGTATCTAACTATGGCTACACCTTC
TRBV7-8	.	TRBD2	TRBJ2-5	CASSSLAGGLGETQYF	TGTGCCAGCAGCTCTCTAGCGGGGGGGCTAGGGGAGACCCAGTACTTC
TRBV12-3/TRBV12-4	.	.	TRBJ1-3	CASTGDLGNTIYF	TGTGCCAGCACCGGGGACCTAGGAAACACCATATATTTT
TRBV24-1	few	TRBD1	TRBJ1-2	CATSRGTGSGYTF	TGTGCCACCAGTCGGGGGACAGGGTCTGGCTACACCTTC
TRBV5-1	.	.	TRBJ2-3	CASTPGPSTSDTQYF	TGCGCCAGCACTCCGGGACCCTCGACGTCAGATACGCAGTATTTT
TRBV19	.	.	TRBJ1-2	CASSILRGDYGYTF	TGTGCCAGTAGTATTCTAAGGGGGGACTATGGCTACACCTTC
TRBV19	few	.	TRBJ2-3	CASNDGGRGTDTQYF	TGTGCCAGTAATGACGGGGGACGTGGGACAGATACGCAGTATTTT
TRBV6-5	few	.	TRBJ1-2	CASSSQGYGYTF	TGTGCCAGCAGTTCCCAGGGCTATGGCTACACCTTC
TRBV6-1	.	TRBD1	TRBJ1-1	CASTRDRGNTEAFF	TGTGCCAGCACTAGGGACAGGGGGAACACTGAAGCTTTCTTT
TRBV12-3/TRBV12-4	.	.	TRBJ2-2	CASSFRDGGELFF	TGTGCCAGCAGTTTTCGGGACGGCGGGGAGCTGTTTTTT
TRBV6-1	.	TRBD1	TRBJ1-5	CASSRGQGGGQPQHF	TGTGCCAGCAGCCGAGGACAGGGCGGGGGTCAGCCCCAGCATTTT